This is a list of T cell receptor beta chains from one sample in a study of cytomegalovirus exposure and HLA in healthy donors. Some clones are missing from TCRdb's copy, which holds only in-frame ones; the method was immunoSEQ multiplex PCR. This sample has roughly 140,000 clones, with 82% found just once. The sequencing sample was made of PBMCs. The receptors derive from a male donor in good health and CMV-seronegative. Both conserved end residues are part of each CDR3. The order of the fields is V gene, J gene, clone size, D gene, CDR3 DNA, CDR3 protein. A D gene is named only where the DNA matches it firmly. Clone size, where shown, is once, few, many, or a class for clones that have expanded.

v_call: TRBV5-8; j_call: TRBJ1-5; clone_size: NA; d_call: NA; cdr3_nt: TGTGCCAGCACACACACCTATCAGCCCCAGCATTTT; cdr3_aa: CASTHTYQPQHF
v_call: TRBV5-6; j_call: TRBJ1-5; clone_size: once; d_call: TRBD1; cdr3_nt: TGTGCCAGCAGCTTGGGGGACAGCTCCTTTGGGCAGCCCCAGCATTTT; cdr3_aa: CASSLGDSSFGQPQHF
v_call: TRBV4-1; j_call: TRBJ2-3; clone_size: NA; d_call: TRBD2; cdr3_nt: TGCGCCAGCAGCCAGCTAGCGGGGGTCCCAGATACGCAGTATTTT; cdr3_aa: CASSQLAGVPDTQYF
v_call: TRBV7-9; j_call: TRBJ2-1; clone_size: NA; d_call: NA; cdr3_nt: TGTGCCATCAGGGGCGCGGGGGACAATGAGCAGTTCTTC; cdr3_aa: CAIRGAGDNEQFF
v_call: TRBV18; j_call: TRBJ2-6; clone_size: NA; d_call: TRBD1; cdr3_nt: TGTGCCAGCTCACCATTTGGACAGGGGACTGGGGCCAACGTCCTGACTTTC; cdr3_aa: CASSPFGQGTGANVLTF
v_call: TRBV6-5; j_call: TRBJ2-7; clone_size: NA; d_call: TRBD1; cdr3_nt: TGTGCCAGCACCCCGGGACAGGGTACTTCCGAGCAGTACTTC; cdr3_aa: CASTPGQGTSEQYF
v_call: TRBV30; j_call: TRBJ1-2; clone_size: NA; d_call: NA; cdr3_nt: TGTGCCTGGAGTGTAATGGGCCTTGGCTACACCTTC; cdr3_aa: CAWSVMGLGYTF
v_call: TRBV28; j_call: TRBJ2-1; clone_size: NA; d_call: TRBD2; cdr3_nt: TGTGCCAGCGGGACTAGCGGGAACAATGAGCAGTTCTTC; cdr3_aa: CASGTSGNNEQFF
v_call: TRBV7-2; j_call: TRBJ2-3; clone_size: NA; d_call: NA; cdr3_nt: TGTGCCAGCAGCTTATCGCAGAGGGAAATGAGGTATTTT; cdr3_aa: CASSLSQREMRYF
v_call: TRBV6-5; j_call: TRBJ2-7; clone_size: NA; d_call: NA; cdr3_nt: TGTGCCAGCAGTTACGAGCGATCTACGGGCGAGCAGTACTTC; cdr3_aa: CASSYERSTGEQYF
v_call: TRBV5-4; j_call: TRBJ1-2; clone_size: NA; d_call: TRBD1; cdr3_nt: TGTGCCAGCAGCTTGATGGGACAGGGGGGCTATGGCTACACCTTC; cdr3_aa: CASSLMGQGGYGYTF
v_call: TRBV7-2; j_call: TRBJ1-2; clone_size: once; d_call: TRBD1; cdr3_nt: TGTGCCAGCAGCTTAGTTCCCCCGGGACAGGGCACGGGCGGCTACACCTTC; cdr3_aa: CASSLVPPGQGTGGYTF
v_call: TRBV2; j_call: TRBJ2-7; clone_size: NA; d_call: NA; cdr3_nt: TGTGCCAGCGGACGGGGGTCGCCCTCCGCCTACGAGCAGTACTTC; cdr3_aa: CASGRGSPSAYEQYF
v_call: TRBV7-6; j_call: TRBJ2-1; clone_size: NA; d_call: TRBD2; cdr3_nt: TGTGCCAGCAGCCCCCTGCTGGCGGGAGGGTTCAATGAGCAGTTCTTC; cdr3_aa: CASSPLLAGGFNEQFF
v_call: TRBV19; j_call: TRBJ2-7; clone_size: NA; d_call: NA; cdr3_nt: TGTGCCAGTAGTATAGGCCCAGGGGCGCCATACGAGCAGTACTTC; cdr3_aa: CASSIGPGAPYEQYF
v_call: TRBV7-9; j_call: TRBJ2-7; clone_size: NA; d_call: NA; cdr3_nt: TGTGCCAGCAGCCCCGGCGGCCCAAGCCGCTCCTACGAGCAGTACTTC; cdr3_aa: CASSPGGPSRSYEQYF
v_call: TRBV27; j_call: TRBJ1-5; clone_size: once; d_call: NA; cdr3_nt: TGTGCCAGCAGTTTAAAGCGGGGACTCACTCAGCCCCAGCATTTT; cdr3_aa: CASSLKRGLTQPQHF
v_call: TRBV4-3; j_call: TRBJ2-1; clone_size: once; d_call: TRBD2; cdr3_nt: TGCGCCAGCGGTGGACTAGCGGGAGGGGATGAGCAGTTCTTC; cdr3_aa: CASGGLAGGDEQFF
v_call: TRBV9; j_call: TRBJ2-3; clone_size: few; d_call: TRBD2; cdr3_nt: TGTGCCAGCAGCGTGTCTAGCGGAGACACAGATACGCAGTATTTT; cdr3_aa: CASSVSSGDTDTQYF
v_call: TRBV18; j_call: TRBJ1-5; clone_size: few; d_call: NA; cdr3_nt: TGTGCCAGCTCCGAGACAGGCGCCAATCAGCCCCAGCATTTT; cdr3_aa: CASSETGANQPQHF
v_call: TRBV18; j_call: TRBJ2-7; clone_size: NA; d_call: TRBD1; cdr3_nt: TGTGCCAGCTCACCACCGACAGGGACCCTCTACGAGCAGTACTTC; cdr3_aa: CASSPPTGTLYEQYF
v_call: TRBV4-3; j_call: TRBJ1-5; clone_size: few; d_call: NA; cdr3_nt: TGCGCCAGCAGGTTCCTGAGCAATCAGCCCCAGCATTTT; cdr3_aa: CASRFLSNQPQHF
v_call: TRBV19; j_call: TRBJ1-5; clone_size: NA; d_call: NA; cdr3_nt: TGTGCCAGTACCTCCATCACATCAGGGGCTAATCAGCCCCAGCATTTT; cdr3_aa: CASTSITSGANQPQHF
v_call: TRBV7-2; j_call: TRBJ2-2; clone_size: NA; d_call: NA; cdr3_nt: TGTGCCAGCAGCGTCTCCCGGGGGGAGCTGTTTTTT; cdr3_aa: CASSVSRGELFF
v_call: TRBV6-5; j_call: TRBJ1-6; clone_size: few; d_call: TRBD1; cdr3_nt: TGTGCCAGCAGTGCGGGACAGGGGAGTGTGGCCCTCCACTTT; cdr3_aa: CASSAGQGSVALHF
v_call: TRBV6-5; j_call: TRBJ1-2; clone_size: NA; d_call: NA; cdr3_nt: TGTGCCAGCAGACAAGCACGGGATGAGGGCTACACCTTC; cdr3_aa: CASRQARDEGYTF
v_call: TRBV27; j_call: TRBJ2-2; clone_size: NA; d_call: TRBD1; cdr3_nt: TGTGCCAGCAGCCCTCCGGGACAGGGGGCGACCGGGGAGCTGTTTTTT; cdr3_aa: CASSPPGQGATGELFF
v_call: TRBV2; j_call: TRBJ1-3; clone_size: NA; d_call: NA; cdr3_nt: TGTGCCAGCAGTGAAGCCTCCAGGGGAGATGGAAACACCATATATTTT; cdr3_aa: CASSEASRGDGNTIYF
v_call: TRBV13; j_call: TRBJ1-1; clone_size: NA; d_call: NA; cdr3_nt: TGTGCCAGCAGCACTCGGGGCACTGAAGCTTTCTTT; cdr3_aa: CASSTRGTEAFF
v_call: TRBV6-5; j_call: TRBJ1-1; clone_size: NA; d_call: NA; cdr3_nt: TGTGCCAGCAGTTACTTTGGAGGGTACACTGAAGCTTTCTTT; cdr3_aa: CASSYFGGYTEAFF
v_call: TRBV5-6; j_call: TRBJ2-7; clone_size: NA; d_call: NA; cdr3_nt: TGTGCCAGCAGCTTACAGCGGACCTACGAGCAGTACTTC; cdr3_aa: CASSLQRTYEQYF
v_call: TRBV5-1; j_call: TRBJ2-7; clone_size: NA; d_call: TRBD2; cdr3_nt: TGCGCCAGCAGCGGACTAGCTCGACCATACGAGCAGTACTTC; cdr3_aa: CASSGLARPYEQYF
v_call: TRBV6-7; j_call: TRBJ1-5; clone_size: NA; d_call: TRBD1; cdr3_nt: TGTGCCAGCAGTTACTCAGGGGACAGGGGGCGGGTAAGCAATCAGCCCCAGCATTTT; cdr3_aa: CASSYSGDRGRVSNQPQHF
v_call: TRBV7-8; j_call: TRBJ1-5; clone_size: NA; d_call: TRBD1; cdr3_nt: TGTGCCAGCAGCTCCGGGACAGGTAATCAGCCCCAGCATTTT; cdr3_aa: CASSSGTGNQPQHF
v_call: TRBV2; j_call: TRBJ2-2; clone_size: NA; d_call: TRBD1; cdr3_nt: TGTGCCAGCAGTGAATTCGGGACAGGGAGCGCCGGGGAGCTGTTTTTT; cdr3_aa: CASSEFGTGSAGELFF
v_call: TRBV5-1; j_call: TRBJ2-3; clone_size: NA; d_call: TRBD2; cdr3_nt: TGCGCCAGCAGTTCCCTGGCGGGAGGGGGTCGGGCAGATACGCAGTATTTT; cdr3_aa: CASSSLAGGGRADTQYF
v_call: TRBV29-1; j_call: TRBJ2-3; clone_size: NA; d_call: NA; cdr3_nt: TGCAGCGTTGAGGTACCCGGAGATACGCAGTATTTT; cdr3_aa: CSVEVPGDTQYF
v_call: TRBV7-9; j_call: TRBJ2-1; clone_size: NA; d_call: TRBD1; cdr3_nt: TGTGCCAGCAGCTTCCAGGACAGGGGAGGAAATGAGCAGTTCTTC; cdr3_aa: CASSFQDRGGNEQFF
v_call: TRBV6-5; j_call: TRBJ2-7; clone_size: NA; d_call: NA; cdr3_nt: TGTGCCAGCAGTTACGGGGCCTCCTACGAGCAGTACTTC; cdr3_aa: CASSYGASYEQYF
v_call: TRBV6-5; j_call: TRBJ2-1; clone_size: NA; d_call: TRBD1; cdr3_nt: TGTGCCAGCAGTTACGAGGCAGGGGGAATCGATGAGCAGTTCTTC; cdr3_aa: CASSYEAGGIDEQFF
v_call: TRBV12-5; j_call: TRBJ1-2; clone_size: NA; d_call: TRBD1; cdr3_nt: TGTGCTAGTGGCGTCGGGACAGGGAACTATGGCTACACCTTC; cdr3_aa: CASGVGTGNYGYTF
v_call: TRBV9; j_call: TRBJ2-7; clone_size: NA; d_call: TRBD1; cdr3_nt: TGTGCCAGCAGCGCGGGACAGGGATGGTACGAGCAGTACTTC; cdr3_aa: CASSAGQGWYEQYF
v_call: TRBV30; j_call: TRBJ2-6; clone_size: few; d_call: NA; cdr3_nt: TGTGCCTGGAGTGAGGAGCCCTCTGGGGCCAACGTCCTGACTTTC; cdr3_aa: CAWSEEPSGANVLTF
v_call: TRBV7-2; j_call: TRBJ2-7; clone_size: NA; d_call: TRBD1; cdr3_nt: TGTGCCAGCAGCCCCGACAGGGGTTCGTACGAGCAGTACTTC; cdr3_aa: CASSPDRGSYEQYF
v_call: TRBV13; j_call: TRBJ2-7; clone_size: NA; d_call: NA; cdr3_nt: TGTGCCAGCAGAGCAACAGGGTCATGGGCCTACGAGCAGTACTTC; cdr3_aa: CASRATGSWAYEQYF
v_call: TRBV29-1; j_call: TRBJ2-1; clone_size: NA; d_call: NA; cdr3_nt: TGCAGCGTTTTGCGTCAGGGGGGTGAGCAGTTCTTC; cdr3_aa: CSVLRQGGEQFF
v_call: TRBV13; j_call: TRBJ2-7; clone_size: NA; d_call: NA; cdr3_nt: TGTGCCAGCAGCTCGAATCTGGGGGCCGGCGAGCAGTACTTC; cdr3_aa: CASSSNLGAGEQYF
v_call: TRBV18; j_call: TRBJ1-2; clone_size: once; d_call: TRBD1; cdr3_nt: TGTGCCAGCTCACCTTCCGGACAGGGGTCCACAGTCGATGGCTACACCTTC; cdr3_aa: CASSPSGQGSTVDGYTF
v_call: TRBV2; j_call: TRBJ2-7; clone_size: NA; d_call: TRBD2; cdr3_nt: TGTGCCAGCCGATCCTCTAGCGGGATTATAGAGCAGTACTTC; cdr3_aa: CASRSSSGIIEQYF